This entry lists 15 T cell receptor beta chains sequenced from one sample in a study of T cells in Graves' hyperthyroidism and ophthalmopathy. TCR beta CDR3 region amplification was performed from RNA transcripts. HTBI primers were the set used in a first-round RT-PCR of the TCR CDR3. TCRdb reprocessed the multiplex PCR reads with MiXCR, giving one entry per CDR3 protein. The sample lists hundreds of thousands of distinct CDR3 sequences; 11% to 15% were seen once. Specimen: blood. The receptors shown here come from a woman aged 25 to 39 with Graves' hyperthyroidism.

The chain has TRBV5-5 and TRBJ1-1, with TRBD1 as a possible D gene (5 bases). V lost 5 bases and J lost 4, with 18 bases in between. The CDR3 is 15 amino acids. Germline lookup yields CDR1 SGHKS and CDR2 YYEKEE (reference sequence). CDR3 in amino acids: CASSFAGTRGTEAFF. The CDR3 DNA reads as TGTGCCAGCAGTTTCGCCGGGACGAGAGGCACTGAAGCTTTCTTT.

This clonotype was seen ten or more times. This chain joins TRBV28 and TRBJ2-3, with 8 bases that match TRBD1. Looked up from germline, CDR1 is MDHEN and CDR2 is SYDVKM. The ends lost 4 bases at V and 2 bases at J; junction bases unmatched: 2. This CDR3 is 14 amino acids long. For the CDR3, the DNA is TGTGCCAGCAGTTGGACAGGGTTCACAGATACGCAGTATTTT. Protein sequence: CASSWTGFTDTQYF.

This chain links TRBV5-6 with TRBJ2-1; TRBD1 agrees at 8 bases. This CDR3 has 15 amino acids. After removal of 4 bases from V and 1 base from J, the junction contained 4 bases not matched to a gene. Germline CDR1 is SGHDT and CDR2 is YYEEEE. The CDR3 loop is CASSRTGTSYNEQFF. Here the CDR3 DNA reads TGTGCCAGCAGCCGGACAGGGACTTCCTACAATGAGCAGTTCTTC.

This clonotype was observed a few times. At one of its ends the junction is not consistent with the germline gene, which may arise from a read error. The chain combines TRBV15 with TRBJ2-7; maybe TRBD1 (6 bases). Germline V CDR1 and CDR2: LNHNV, YYDKDF (reference sequence). This CDR3 is 15 amino acids long. The CDR3 sequence is CATSGDRDISTGQYF. Written as DNA, the CDR3 is TGTGCCACCAGCGGAGACCGGGACATTTCTACGGGGCAGTACTTC.

This clonotype has only a few counts. V and J are TRBV19 and TRBJ2-1; 11 bases are shared with TRBD2. The CDR3 runs to 16 residues. Germline values: CDR1 LNHDA, CDR2 SQIVND (reference sequence). V was pared by 4 bases and J by 6 bases, with 8 bases of the junction left unmatched. CDR3 loop: CASSNILAGVANEQFF. In DNA form, the CDR3 reads TGTGCCAGTAGTAACATACTAGCGGGAGTAGCCAATGAGCAGTTCTTC.

This clonotype was counted between two and nine times. The chain employs TRBV12-3 or TRBV12-4 and TRBJ2-1; a possible D gene is TRBD2 (5 bases). The CDR3 sequence is 13 residues long. V was pared by 3 bases and J by 9 bases, with 12 bases between. The CDR3 nucleotides are TGTGCCAGCAGTTTGGCCCGGGCGGGTGAGCAGTTCTTC. Translating it yields CASSLARAGEQFF.

This chain links TRBV7-2 with TRBJ2-7; 11 bases are shared with TRBD2. The CDR3 runs to 14 residues. V was pared by 5 bases and J by 6 bases, with 6 bases of the junction left unmatched. Looked up from germline, CDR1 is SGHTA and CDR2 is FQGNSA. The CDR3 is CASSALAGVGEQYF. CDR3 sequence (DNA): TGTGCCAGCAGCGCACTAGCGGGAGTCGGCGAGCAGTACTTC. Full variable domain (rest looked up from reference TRBV7-2 and TRBJ2-7): GAGVSQSPSNKVTEKGKDVELRCDPISGHTALYWYRQSLGQGLEFLIYFQGNSAPDKSGLPSDRFSAERTGGSVSTLTIQRTQQEDSAVYLCASSALAGVGEQYFGPGTRLTVT.

This clonotype appeared a few times. A much larger clone is a single base away; this may be a read error. The rearrangement uses TRBV7-2 and TRBJ2-7; D possibly matches TRBD1 or TRBD2 (5 bases each). This CDR3 region has 15 residues. Germline values: CDR1 SGHTA, CDR2 FQGNSA. V was cut by 0 bases and J by 0 bases, with 9 bases left in between. The CDR3 region has the DNA TGTGCCAGCAGCTTAGCGGGGACCTTCTCCTACGAGCAGTACTTC. Translating it yields CASSLAGTFSYEQYF.

In this sample, this clonotype turned up many times. The chain recombines TRBV2 with TRBJ2-1; 15 positions agree with TRBD2. The CDR3 spans 15 residues. V shed 5 bases, J shed 8 bases, and the junction held 4 bases outside the gene matches. From germline, CDR1 is SNHLY and CDR2 FYNNEI. CDR3 in amino acids: CASSRTSGRADEQFF. In DNA form, the CDR3 reads TGTGCCAGCAGTCGGACTAGCGGGAGGGCCGATGAGCAGTTCTTC.

A remark on this clonotype: The CDR3 does not end in the conserved phenylalanine or tryptophan, so this is likely a read error. V gene TRBV2 combines with J gene TRBJ1-1, with TRBD1 identical over 9 bases. Per the germline V gene, CDR1 is SNHLY and CDR2 is FYNNEI. V was clipped by 7 bases and J by 6 bases; unmatched bases: 6. The CDR3 runs to 13 residues. The CDR3 DNA sequence: TGTGCCAGCAAGGGGGACAGGGAGGCTGAAGCTTTCCTT. Translation gives CASKGDREAEAFL.

This clonotype has a count of ten or more. V is TRBV7-9 and J is TRBJ2-3; 8 positions match TRBD2. The germline gives CDR1 SEHNR, CDR2 FQNEAQ (reference sequence). This CDR3 contains 12 residues. V dropped 6 bases and J dropped 10; count of bases not matched to a gene: 6. CDR3 in DNA: TGTGCCAGCAGTTATAGCGGGGAAGCGCAGTATTTT. It specifies CASSYSGEAQYF.

The V and J genes are TRBV5-1 and TRBJ2-2; 9 bases line up with TRBD1. Trimming removed 8 bases from V and 1 base from J; junction bases left unmatched: 9. The CDR3 extends over 16 amino acids. Germline assignment: CDR1 SGHRS and CDR2 YFSETQ. The CDR3 nucleotides are TGCGCCAGTCGTCATGCGGACAGGGGGAACACCGGGGAGCTGTTTTTT. It is translated as CASRHADRGNTGELFF.

This clonotype was picked up a small number of times. This chain uses TRBV20-1 with TRBJ1-1; no reliable D call. The CDR3 extends over 13 amino acids. CDR1 is DFQATT and CDR2 is SNEGSKA in the germline V gene (reference sequence). Trimming removed 5 bases at V and 2 bases at J, with 12 bases between. This CDR3 is CSAPLQPNTEAFF. CDR3 coding DNA: TGCAGTGCTCCCCTACAGCCTAACACTGAAGCTTTCTTT.

This clonotype occurred many times. The chain is built from TRBV19 and TRBJ1-2, with D unresolved. The CDR3 consists of 12 residues. V lost 7 bases to trimming and J lost 4 bases, with 10 bases between them. CDR1 and CDR2 from the germline V gene are LNHDA and SQIVND (reference sequence). The CDR3 sequence is CASTSSSYGYTF. The CDR3 nucleotides read TGTGCCAGTACTAGTTCCAGCTATGGCTACACCTTC.

The sample holds many counts of this clonotype. The chain is built from TRBV5-1 and TRBJ2-7; 7 bases fit TRBD1. There are 18 residues in the CDR3. The J segment lost 3 bases and the V segment lost 3 bases, leaving 18 bases of the junction unmatched. Germline CDR1 reads SGHRS; CDR2 reads YFSETQ. The CDR3 DNA is TGCGCCAGCAGCTCGCCTCGGGGACAGCTGGCTCCTTACTACGAGCAGTACTTC. Its translation is CASSSPRGQLAPYYEQYF.